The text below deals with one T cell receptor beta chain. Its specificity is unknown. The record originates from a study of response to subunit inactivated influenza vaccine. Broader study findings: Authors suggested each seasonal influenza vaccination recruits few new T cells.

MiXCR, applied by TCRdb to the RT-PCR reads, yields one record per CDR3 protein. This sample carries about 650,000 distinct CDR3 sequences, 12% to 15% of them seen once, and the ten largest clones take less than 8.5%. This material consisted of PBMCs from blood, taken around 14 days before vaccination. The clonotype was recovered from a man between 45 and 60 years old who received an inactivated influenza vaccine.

Written as DNA, the CDR3 is TGTGCCAGCAGCTTAGAGCTCAGGACCCAAGAGACCCAGTACTTC. It is translated as CASSLELRTQETQYF. V gene TRBV7-9 combines with J gene TRBJ2-5; D is unclear. V shed 1 base and J shed 1 base, with 10 bases lying between them. The CDR3 consists of 15 residues. Germline CDR1 SEHNR, CDR2 FQNEAQ (reference sequence).